What follows describes a single T cell receptor beta chain. A sample-barcoded 5' primer and a J-beta primer mix were used in a second PCR of about 7 to 12 cycles. TCRdb reanalysed the 5' RACE reads using MiXCR and keeps one entry per CDR3 protein. This sample carries over 1,500,000 distinct CDR3 sequences, roughly 43% of them seen once, and the ten largest clones take about 23%. These data belong to a study of blood T cells in healthy people across ages. Per-sample yields of isolated PBMCs were at least 6.5 million. CDR3 length: 15 residues. Germline V CDR1 and CDR2: LNHNV, YYDKDF (reference sequence). V dropped 10 bases and J dropped 2 bases, with 20 bases sitting between them.

The receptor's source is a human donor in good health. The V gene is TRBV15, the J gene TRBJ1-2, with D tentatively TRBD1 (6 bases). The source material was blood. CDR3 DNA sequence: TGTGCCATCCTCCCTTACAGGGAAGGAAACTATGGCTACACCTTC. Its translation is CAILPYREGNYGYTF.